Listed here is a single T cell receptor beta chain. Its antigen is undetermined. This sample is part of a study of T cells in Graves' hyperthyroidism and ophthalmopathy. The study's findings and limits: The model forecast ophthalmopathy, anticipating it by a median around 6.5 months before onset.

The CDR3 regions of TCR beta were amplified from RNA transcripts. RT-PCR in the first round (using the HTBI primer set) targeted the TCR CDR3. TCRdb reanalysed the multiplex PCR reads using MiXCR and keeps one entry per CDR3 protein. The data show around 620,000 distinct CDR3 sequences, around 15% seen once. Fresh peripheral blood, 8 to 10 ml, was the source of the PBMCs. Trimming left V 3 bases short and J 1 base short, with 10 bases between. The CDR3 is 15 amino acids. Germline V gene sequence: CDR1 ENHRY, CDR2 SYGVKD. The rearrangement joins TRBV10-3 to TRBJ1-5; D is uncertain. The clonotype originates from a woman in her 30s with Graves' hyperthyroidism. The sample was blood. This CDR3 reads CAISDPVVSNQPQHF. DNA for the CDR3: TGTGCCATCAGTGACCCAGTAGTAAGCAATCAGCCCCAGCATTTT.